A single sample gave rise to the 32 T cell receptor beta chains below, sequenced in a study of cytomegalovirus exposure and HLA in healthy donors. This PCR relied on a set of 60 Vbeta primers and 13 Jbeta primers. The repertoire was sequenced with immunoSEQ multiplex PCR; TCRdb's copy has only in-frame clones and lacks some. Among 85,000 to 100,000 clones, 60% to 85% were seen once, and the ten largest hold over 15%. The specimen sequenced was PBMCs. The receptors were sampled from a man in his fifties or sixties in good health and CMV-seropositive.

The sample holds a few counts of this clone. V is TRBV5-1 and J is TRBJ2-1, with 16 bases aligning to TRBD2. The V gene end was trimmed by 5 bases and the J gene end by 7 bases; junction bases not matched to a gene: 12. CDR3 length: 18 residues. Germline CDR1 and CDR2: SGHRS and YFSETQ. The CDR3 sequence: CASSHVGTSGGGSNEQFF. The CDR3 DNA is TGCGCCAGCAGTCATGTTGGGACTAGCGGGGGGGGGAGTAATGAGCAGTTCTTC. The full variable domain, its missing parts supplied by reference TRBV5-1 and TRBJ2-1, is KAGVTQTPRYLIKTRGQQVTLSCSPISGHRSVSWYQQTPGQGLQFLFEYFSETQRNKGNFPGRFSGRQFSNSRSEMNVSTLELGDSALYLCASSHVGTSGGGSNEQFFGPGTRLTVL.

V is TRBV2 and J is TRBJ2-5; 10 bases line up with TRBD1. The CDR3 length is 15 residues. The V and J ends lost 4 bases and 9 bases, in that order; junction bases with no gene match: 11. From germline, CDR1 is SNHLY and CDR2 FYNNEI. This CDR3 is CASSVIGQGVVAQYF. CDR3 DNA: TGTGCCAGCAGTGTAATCGGACAGGGGGTGGTGGCCCAGTACTTC.

V gene TRBV28 combines with J gene TRBJ2-3; perhaps TRBD1 as D (5 bases). The germline V gene has CDR1 MDHEN and CDR2 SYDVKM. The ends were cut back, 3 bases at V and 0 bases at J, with 13 bases in the middle. The CDR3 extends over 16 amino acids. The CDR3 DNA sequence: TGTGCCAGCAGTTTTTATGTGCAGGGTAGCACAGATACGCAGTATTTT. Translation gives CASSFYVQGSTDTQYF.

This chain links TRBV5-1 with TRBJ1-1; possibly TRBD1 for D (6 bases). Germline V gene sequence: CDR1 SGHRS, CDR2 YFSETQ. Trimming removed 4 bases at V and 7 bases at J, with 14 bases between. This CDR3 region has 13 residues. CDR3 sequence: CASSEQGTVEAFF. In nucleotides, the CDR3 is TGCGCCAGCAGCGAACAGGGTACCGTTGAAGCTTTCTTT.

This clone was counted only a few times. This sequence joins TRBV6-1 and TRBJ1-5; D call uncertain. Germline V gives CDR1 MNHNS, CDR2 SASEGT. The CDR3 runs 12 residues. The ends were cut back, 2 bases at V and 6 bases at J, with 5 bases in the middle. The CDR3 DNA reads TGTGCCAGCAGTGAACTCCGTCAGCCCCAGCATTTT. Protein sequence: CASSELRQPQHF.

The chain's CDR3 is CASSQLPHEQYF. In DNA form, the CDR3 reads TGTGCCAGCAGTCAACTCCCCCACGAGCAGTACTTC. This chain uses TRBV7-9 with TRBJ2-7; the D is unclear. The CDR3 spans 12 residues. Germline values: CDR1 SEHNR, CDR2 FQNEAQ (reference sequence). V was trimmed by 6 bases and J by 5 bases, leaving 11 bases between them.

This clone was recorded a few times. V is TRBV5-5 and J is TRBJ1-6; D possibly corresponds to TRBD1 (5 bases). Trimming removed 2 bases at V and 1 base at J, with 7 bases between. The germline V gene has CDR1 SGHKS and CDR2 YYEKEE (reference sequence). The length of the CDR3 is 15 residues. CDR3 sequence (DNA): TGTGCCAGCAGCTTCGGGGGATCCTATAATTCACCCCTCCACTTT. It codes for CASSFGGSYNSPLHF.

V and J are TRBV10-3 and TRBJ1-6, with a possible D match to TRBD1 (5 bases). Germline lookup yields CDR1 ENHRY and CDR2 SYGVKD. This CDR3 comprises 15 residues. Trimming took 4 bases from V and 5 from J, leaving 12 bases between them. CDR3 loop: CAISGRQSDNSPLHF. Written as DNA, the CDR3 is TGTGCCATCAGTGGCCGACAGAGCGATAATTCACCCCTCCACTTT.

The chain has TRBV9 and TRBJ2-1; 9 nucleotides agree with TRBD2. CDR1 and CDR2 from the germline V gene are SGDLS and YYNGEE. V was clipped by 3 bases and J by 6 bases; unmatched bases: 13. CDR3 size: 17 residues. The CDR3 loop is CASSAAVGSGGINEQFF. The DNA of the CDR3 is TGTGCCAGCAGCGCCGCCGTAGGTAGCGGGGGAATCAATGAGCAGTTCTTC.

J is TRBJ2-3 and V is TRBV27; 7 nucleotides line up with TRBD1. Germline V gives CDR1 MNHEY, CDR2 SMNVEV (reference sequence). The CDR3 is 14 residues long. V lost 5 bases and J lost 4; bases outside the gene matches: 6. DNA for the CDR3: TGTGCCAGCAGTCAAGACAGGGCCCCAGATACGCAGTATTTT. Translation gives CASSQDRAPDTQYF.

The rearrangement links TRBV18 to TRBJ2-2; 9 bases are a match to TRBD1. Trimming took 3 bases from V and 2 from J; bases not matched to a gene: 4. The germline gives CDR1 KGHSH, CDR2 LQKENI. The CDR3 has 16 amino acids. Here the CDR3 reads CASSPSTGGNTGELFF. DNA for the CDR3: TGTGCCAGCTCACCCTCGACAGGGGGAAACACCGGGGAGCTGTTTTTT.

The rearrangement links TRBV7-8 to TRBJ2-3; weak D call: TRBD2 (6 bases). The V end was cut by 5 bases, the J end by 5 bases, with 17 bases between. CDR1 is SGHVS, CDR2 FQNEAQ, per germline. This CDR3 has 15 amino acids. CDR3: CASSRPPGVVDTQYF. The DNA for the CDR3 is TGTGCCAGCAGCCGACCCCCGGGGGTGGTAGATACGCAGTATTTT.

DNA of the CDR3: TGTGCCGTTGGCCAGGGGAGACGGGAGACCCAGTACTTC. As protein: CAVGQGRRETQYF. The V call is TRBV6-5, the J call TRBJ2-5; TRBD1 might be the D (6 bases). Germline V gene lookup returns CDR1 MNHEY and CDR2 SVGAGI. This CDR3 spans 13 amino acids. V was trimmed by 11 bases and J by 5 bases, leaving 18 bases between them.

V usage is TRBV29-1 and J usage is TRBJ2-1, with 10 bases lining up with TRBD2. V gave up 2 bases and J gave up 4 bases; unmatched junction bases: 8. The CDR3 contains 16 residues. Germline CDR1 reads SQVTM; CDR2 reads ANQGSEA. In DNA form, the CDR3 reads TGCAGCGTTGAAAGCGGGGGGGTTGGCCAGTACAATGAGCAGTTCTTC. Translating gives CSVESGGVGQYNEQFF.

This chain connects TRBV5-6 to TRBJ1-3; D call uncertain. This CDR3 has 17 residues. V was clipped by 4 bases and J by 0 bases, with 17 bases between them. Germline V gene sequence: CDR1 SGHDT, CDR2 YYEEEE. CDR3 bases: TGTGCCAGCAGCCCTTACCCACCACAGTTCTCTGGAAACACCATATATTTT. Amino acid sequence: CASSPYPPQFSGNTIYF.

The chain recombines TRBV2 with TRBJ2-5, with no clear D. Germline V gene data show CDR1 as SNHLY and CDR2 as FYNNEI. V was clipped by 3 bases and J by 7 bases, with 12 bases between them. The CDR3 loop spans 13 amino acids. CDR3 loop: CASSELLGRTQYF. The CDR3 DNA follows: TGTGCCAGCAGTGAGCTCCTAGGAAGGACCCAGTACTTC.

The V gene is TRBV9, the J gene TRBJ2-5, with D possibly TRBD1 on 6 matching bases. V dropped 0 bases and J dropped 0 bases, with 12 bases sitting between them. Germline lookup yields CDR1 SGDLS and CDR2 YYNGEE. The length of the CDR3 is 16 residues. The CDR3 region has the DNA TGTGCCAGCAGCGTAGGCGGTCAGGGGCACCAAGAGACCCAGTACTTC. Translation gives CASSVGGQGHQETQYF.

The J gene is TRBJ2-3, the V gene TRBV18, with 8 bases lining up with TRBD2. V shed 3 bases and J 0 bases; nucleotides not matched to a gene: 2. CDR1 and CDR2 (germline): KGHSH, LQKENI. This CDR3 spans 15 amino acids. The CDR3 is CASSPSGVSTDTQYF. The CDR3, as DNA: TGTGCCAGCTCACCTAGCGGGGTTAGCACAGATACGCAGTATTTT.

DNA for the CDR3: TGTGCCAGCAGCTTAGCAGAGGGACAGGTCGAGCAGTACTTC. This encodes CASSLAEGQVEQYF. The chain carries TRBV7-6 and TRBJ2-7; 8 bases fit TRBD1. Looked up from germline, CDR1 is SGHVS and CDR2 is FNYEAQ. Trimming cost V 0 bases and J 6 bases; bases outside gene matches: 4. The CDR3 loop spans 14 amino acids.

The chain couples TRBV7-8 to TRBJ1-6; D unresolved. Germline values: CDR1 SGHVS, CDR2 FQNEAQ. The CDR3 is 15 amino acids. With 1 base removed from V and 6 bases from J, the gap between germline ends came to 10 bases. CDR3 region: CASSLDRVFNSPLHF. The CDR3 nucleotides read TGTGCCAGCAGCTTAGACCGGGTCTTTAATTCACCCCTCCACTTT.

This chain uses TRBV19 with TRBJ2-5, with 9 nucleotides matching TRBD1. V gave up 4 bases and J gave up 4 bases; unmatched junction bases: 10. Germline CDR1 is LNHDA and CDR2 is SQIVND (reference sequence). The CDR3 contains 16 residues. CDR3 nucleotide sequence: TGTGCCAGTAGTACCCGGACAGGGGAGGTTGCAGAGACCCAGTACTTC. Protein product: CASSTRTGEVAETQYF. Complete variable domain (other parts from reference TRBV19 and TRBJ2-5): DGGITQSPKYLFRKEGQNVTLSCEQNLNHDAMYWYRQDPGQGLRLIYYSQIVNDFQKGDIAEGYSVSREKKESFPLTVTSAQKNPTAFYLCASSTRTGEVAETQYFGPGTRLLVL.

The chain has TRBV12-5 and TRBJ1-4; 9 bases map to TRBD1. Germline loops: CDR1 LGHNT, CDR2 FRNRAP. The CDR3 loop spans 14 amino acids. J lost 5 bases, V lost 6 bases, and 4 bases had no gene match. CDR3 protein: CASGPGTGNEKLFF. CDR3 DNA sequence: TGTGCTAGTGGCCCCGGGACAGGGAATGAAAAACTGTTTTTT.

The chain combines TRBV5-6 with TRBJ2-5; TRBD1 aligns across 8 bases. The CDR3 has 14 amino acids. Germline trimming cut 2 bases from V and 4 bases from J; bases unmatched to any gene: 4. CDR1 SGHDT and CDR2 YYEEEE come from the germline V gene. In DNA form, the CDR3 reads TGTGCCAGCAGCTTTGGGACAGGCGGAGAGACCCAGTACTTC. Its translation is CASSFGTGGETQYF.

V usage is TRBV7-3 and J usage is TRBJ2-1, with D perhaps TRBD2 (7 bases). V was trimmed by 2 bases and J by 6 bases, leaving 14 bases between them. Germline V gene data show CDR1 as SGHTA and CDR2 as FQGTGA. The CDR3 covers 15 residues. The CDR3 spells CASSLGGAGVNEQFF. DNA for the CDR3: TGTGCCAGCAGCTTAGGGGGGGCCGGGGTCAATGAGCAGTTCTTC.

This rearrangement joins TRBV6-5 to TRBJ2-3; D perhaps matches TRBD1 (5 bases). The CDR3 length is 15 residues. Germline V gene data show CDR1 as MNHEY and CDR2 as SVGAGI. Trimming shortened V by 0 bases and J by 2 bases, and 9 bases separated the two germline ends. The DNA for the CDR3 is TGTGCCAGCAGTTACTCGGACAAACTCACAGATACGCAGTATTTT. It codes for CASSYSDKLTDTQYF.

The V call is TRBV30, the J call TRBJ2-3; TRBD2 aligns across 7 bases. With V trimmed by 1 base and J by 6 bases, 1 base remained unmatched. Germline CDR1 is GTSNPN and CDR2 is SVGIG (reference sequence). The CDR3 runs 12 residues. CDR3 loop: CAWSDGGDTQYF. For the CDR3, the DNA is TGTGCCTGGAGTGACGGGGGGGATACGCAGTATTTT.

The chain has TRBV18 and TRBJ1-2; D may be TRBD1 (6 bases). CDR1 is KGHSH and CDR2 is LQKENI in the germline V gene. The CDR3 is 15 amino acids. V was pared by 5 bases and J by 2 bases, with 15 bases between. CDR3 sequence reads: CASSTIRTENYGYTF. The CDR3 DNA follows: TGTGCCAGCTCAACAATTAGGACAGAGAACTATGGCTACACCTTC.

This clone was counted only a few times. The rearrangement uses TRBV6-1 and TRBJ1-6, with 7 bases matching TRBD1. The V and J ends lost 6 bases and 9 bases, in that order; junction bases with no gene match: 8. This CDR3 region has 14 residues. Germline CDR1 is MNHNS and CDR2 is SASEGT. This CDR3 is CASSPGGNSSPLHF. CDR3 nucleotides: TGTGCCAGCAGCCCAGGGGGGAATAGTTCACCCCTCCACTTT.

The chain carries TRBV15 and TRBJ2-7; D is possibly TRBD1 (5 bases). The CDR3 is made up of 15 amino acids. V lost 0 bases to trimming and J lost 0 bases, with 9 bases between them. Germline loops: CDR1 LNHNV, CDR2 YYDKDF (reference sequence). The CDR3 loop is CATSRDRGLSYEQYF. The DNA for the CDR3 is TGTGCCACCAGCAGAGATAGGGGCCTCTCCTACGAGCAGTACTTC. The variable domain in full, completed from reference TRBV15 and TRBJ2-7, reads DAMVIQNPRYQVTQFGKPVTLSCSQTLNHNVMYWYQQKSSQAPKLLFHYYDKDFNNEADTPDNFQSRRPNTSFCFLDIRSPGLGDTAMYLCATSRDRGLSYEQYFGPGTRLTVT.

About this clone: The same CDR3 is also encoded by other DNA sequences in this sample. The CDR3 DNA is TGTGCCAGCAGCGTGAGGCAGGGGGCTAGGACCGGGGAGCTGTTTTTT. Amino acid sequence: CASSVRQGARTGELFF. The V gene is TRBV9, the J gene TRBJ2-2, with TRBD1 matching 8 bases. Germline trimming cut 2 bases from V and 5 bases from J; bases unmatched to any gene: 8. Germline V CDR1 and CDR2: SGDLS, YYNGEE. The CDR3 covers 16 residues.

This clone was counted between two and nine times. This chain uses TRBV5-4 with TRBJ1-2; 7 nucleotides agree with TRBD1. This CDR3 spans 15 amino acids. Germline trimming cut 4 bases from V and 5 bases from J; bases unmatched to any gene: 11. The germline CDR1 and CDR2 sequences are SGHNT and YYREEE (reference sequence). Written as DNA, the CDR3 is TGTGCCAGCAGCATACGACAGGGACGTTCTTATGGCTACACCTTC. This codes for CASSIRQGRSYGYTF.

The chain employs TRBV7-8 and TRBJ1-4, with no clear D. CDR3 size: 16 residues. Germline CDR1 reads SGHVS; CDR2 reads FQNEAQ. V shed 4 bases and J shed 3 bases, with 15 bases lying between them. The CDR3 nucleotides are TGTGCCAGCAGCTCCCGGGAAAGCTGGCCTAATGAAAAACTGTTTTTT. The encoded protein is CASSSRESWPNEKLFF. Supplemented by reference TRBV7-8 and TRBJ1-4, the full variable domain reads GAGVSQSPRYKVAKRGQDVALRCDPISGHVSLFWYQQALGQGPEFLTYFQNEAQLDKSGLPSDRFFAERPEGSVSTLKIQRTQQEDSAVYLCASSSRESWPNEKLFFGSGTQLSVL.